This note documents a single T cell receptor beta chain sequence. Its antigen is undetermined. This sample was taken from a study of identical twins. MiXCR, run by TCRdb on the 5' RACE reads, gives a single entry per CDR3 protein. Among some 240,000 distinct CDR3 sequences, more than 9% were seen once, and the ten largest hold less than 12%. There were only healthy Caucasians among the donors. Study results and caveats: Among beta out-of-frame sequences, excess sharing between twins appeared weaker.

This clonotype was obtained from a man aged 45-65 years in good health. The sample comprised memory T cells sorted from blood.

DNA of the CDR3: TGTGCCAGCAGTGATCCCGGGACAGGGGTCTACGAGCAGTACTTC. Translated, it gives CASSDPGTGVYEQYF. The chain employs TRBV6-1 and TRBJ2-7; 10 bases agree with TRBD1. In germline, CDR1 is MNHNS, CDR2 SASEGT. There are 15 residues in the CDR3. V lost 3 bases, J lost 3 bases, and 5 bases stayed unmatched.